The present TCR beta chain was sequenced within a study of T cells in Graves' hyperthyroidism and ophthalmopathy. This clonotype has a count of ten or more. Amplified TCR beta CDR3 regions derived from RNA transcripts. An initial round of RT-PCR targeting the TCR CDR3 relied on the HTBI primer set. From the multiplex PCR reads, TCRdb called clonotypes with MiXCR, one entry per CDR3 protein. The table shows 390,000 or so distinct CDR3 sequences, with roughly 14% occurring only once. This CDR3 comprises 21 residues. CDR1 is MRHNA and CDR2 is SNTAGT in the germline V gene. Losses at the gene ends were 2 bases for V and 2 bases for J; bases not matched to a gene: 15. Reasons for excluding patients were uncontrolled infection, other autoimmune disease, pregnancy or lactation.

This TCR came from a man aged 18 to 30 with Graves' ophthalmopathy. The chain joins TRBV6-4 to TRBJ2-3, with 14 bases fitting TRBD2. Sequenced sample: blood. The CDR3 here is CASSDPIPGLAGVGATDTQYF. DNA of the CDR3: TGTGCCAGCAGTGACCCAATACCGGGACTAGCGGGAGTAGGAGCCACAGATACGCAGTATTTT.